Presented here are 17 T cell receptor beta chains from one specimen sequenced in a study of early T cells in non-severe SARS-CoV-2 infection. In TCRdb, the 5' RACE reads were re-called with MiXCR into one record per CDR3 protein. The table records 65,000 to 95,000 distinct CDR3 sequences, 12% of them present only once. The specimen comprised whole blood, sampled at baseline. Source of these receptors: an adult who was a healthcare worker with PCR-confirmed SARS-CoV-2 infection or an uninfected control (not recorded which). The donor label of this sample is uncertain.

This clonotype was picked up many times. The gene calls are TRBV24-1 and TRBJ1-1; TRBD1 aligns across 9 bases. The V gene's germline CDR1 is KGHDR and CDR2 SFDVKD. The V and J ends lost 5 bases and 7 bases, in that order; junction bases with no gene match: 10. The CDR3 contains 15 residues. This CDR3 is CATSGGTGQSVEAFF. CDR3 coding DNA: TGTGCCACCAGTGGGGGGACAGGGCAGAGTGTTGAAGCTTTCTTT.

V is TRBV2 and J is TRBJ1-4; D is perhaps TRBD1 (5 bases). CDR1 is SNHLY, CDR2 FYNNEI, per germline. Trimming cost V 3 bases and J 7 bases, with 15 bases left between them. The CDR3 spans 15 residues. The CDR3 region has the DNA TGTGCCAGCAGTGAGGGGCATAGTGGCGGTGAAAAACTGTTTTTT. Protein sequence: CASSEGHSGGEKLFF.

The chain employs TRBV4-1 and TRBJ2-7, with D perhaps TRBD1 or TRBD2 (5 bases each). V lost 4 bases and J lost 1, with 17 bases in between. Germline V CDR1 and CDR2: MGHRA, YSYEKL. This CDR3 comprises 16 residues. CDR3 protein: CASSRGLTGTSYEQYF. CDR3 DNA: TGCGCCAGCAGCCGGGGCCTGACTGGGACGTCCTACGAGCAGTACTTC.

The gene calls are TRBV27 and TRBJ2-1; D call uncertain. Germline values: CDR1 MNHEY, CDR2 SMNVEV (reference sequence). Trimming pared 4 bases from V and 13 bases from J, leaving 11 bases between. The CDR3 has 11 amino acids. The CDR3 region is CASSSLGDQFF. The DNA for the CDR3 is TGTGCCAGCAGTTCCCTAGGAGACCAGTTCTTC.

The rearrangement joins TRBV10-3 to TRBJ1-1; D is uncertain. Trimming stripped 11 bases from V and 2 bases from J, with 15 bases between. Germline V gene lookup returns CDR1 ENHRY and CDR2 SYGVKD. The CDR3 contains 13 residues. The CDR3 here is CAASVESNTEAFF. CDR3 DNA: TGTGCCGCTTCTGTAGAGAGTAACACTGAAGCTTTCTTT.

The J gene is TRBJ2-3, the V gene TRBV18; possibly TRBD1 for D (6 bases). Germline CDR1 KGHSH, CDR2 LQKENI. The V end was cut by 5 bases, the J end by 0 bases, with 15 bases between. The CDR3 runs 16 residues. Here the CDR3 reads CASSSLDRASTDTQYF. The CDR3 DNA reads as TGTGCCAGCTCATCGTTGGACAGAGCTAGCACAGATACGCAGTATTTT. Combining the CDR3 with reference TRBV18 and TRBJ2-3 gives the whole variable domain NAGVMQNPRHLVRRRGQEARLRCSPMKGHSHVYWYRQLPEEGLKFMVYLQKENIIDESGMPKERFSAEFPKEGPSILRIQQVVRGDSAAYFCASSSLDRASTDTQYFGPGTRLTVL.

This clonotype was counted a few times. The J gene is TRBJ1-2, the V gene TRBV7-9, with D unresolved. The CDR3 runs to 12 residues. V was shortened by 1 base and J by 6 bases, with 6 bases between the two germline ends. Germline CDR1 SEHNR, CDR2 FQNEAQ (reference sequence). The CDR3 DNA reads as TGTGCCAGCAGCTTAGATACGGATGGCTACACCTTC. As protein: CASSLDTDGYTF.

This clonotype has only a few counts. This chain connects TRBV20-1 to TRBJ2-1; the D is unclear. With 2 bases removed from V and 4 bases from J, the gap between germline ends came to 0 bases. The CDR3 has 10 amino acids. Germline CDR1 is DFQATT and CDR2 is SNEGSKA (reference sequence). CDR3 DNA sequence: TGCAGTGCTAGATACAATGAGCAGTTCTTC. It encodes CSARYNEQFF.

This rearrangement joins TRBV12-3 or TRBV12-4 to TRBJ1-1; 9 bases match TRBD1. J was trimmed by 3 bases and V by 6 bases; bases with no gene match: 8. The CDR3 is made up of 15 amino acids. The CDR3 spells CASRRAGTGHTEAFF. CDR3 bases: TGTGCCAGCAGACGTGCCGGGACAGGGCACACTGAAGCTTTCTTT.

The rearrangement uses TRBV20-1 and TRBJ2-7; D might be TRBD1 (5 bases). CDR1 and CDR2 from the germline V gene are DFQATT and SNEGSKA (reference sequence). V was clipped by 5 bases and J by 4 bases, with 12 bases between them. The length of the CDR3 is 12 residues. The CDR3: CSADPPGYEQYF. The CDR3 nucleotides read TGCAGTGCTGACCCCCCAGGGTACGAGCAGTACTTC.

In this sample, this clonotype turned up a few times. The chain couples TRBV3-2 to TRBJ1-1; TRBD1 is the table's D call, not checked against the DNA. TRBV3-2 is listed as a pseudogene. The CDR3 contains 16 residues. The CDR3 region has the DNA TGTGCCAGCAGCCCATTCTCCAGGGGGCTGAACACTGAAGCTTTCTTT. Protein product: CASSPFSRGLNTEAFF.

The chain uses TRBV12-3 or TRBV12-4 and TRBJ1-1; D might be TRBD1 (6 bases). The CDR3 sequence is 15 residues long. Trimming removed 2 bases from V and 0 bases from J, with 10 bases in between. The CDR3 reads CASSLLGALNTEAFF. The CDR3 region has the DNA TGTGCCAGCAGTTTATTGGGGGCGTTGAACACTGAAGCTTTCTTT.

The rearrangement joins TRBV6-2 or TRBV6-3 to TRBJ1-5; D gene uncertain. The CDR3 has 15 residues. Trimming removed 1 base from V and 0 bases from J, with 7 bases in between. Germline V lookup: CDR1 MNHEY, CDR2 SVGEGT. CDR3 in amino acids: CASSYFAVSNQPQHF. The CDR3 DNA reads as TGTGCCAGCAGTTACTTCGCAGTTAGCAATCAGCCCCAGCATTTT.

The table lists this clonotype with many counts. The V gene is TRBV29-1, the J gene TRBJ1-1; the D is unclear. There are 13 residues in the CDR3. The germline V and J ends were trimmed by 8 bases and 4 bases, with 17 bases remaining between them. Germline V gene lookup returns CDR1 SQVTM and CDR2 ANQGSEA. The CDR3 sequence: CSPHRGLGTEAFF. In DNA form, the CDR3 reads TGCAGCCCCCACCGGGGTCTTGGCACTGAAGCTTTCTTT.

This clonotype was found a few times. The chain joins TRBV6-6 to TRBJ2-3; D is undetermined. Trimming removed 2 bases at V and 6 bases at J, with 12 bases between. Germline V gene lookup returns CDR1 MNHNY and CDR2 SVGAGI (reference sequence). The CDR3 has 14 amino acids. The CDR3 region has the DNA TGTGCCAGCAGTTACGCTGGGCAACCGGATACGCAGTATTTT. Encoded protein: CASSYAGQPDTQYF.

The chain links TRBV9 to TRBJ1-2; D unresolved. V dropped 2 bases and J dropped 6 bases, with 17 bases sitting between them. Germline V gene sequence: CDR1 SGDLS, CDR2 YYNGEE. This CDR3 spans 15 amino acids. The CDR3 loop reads CASSVSQRDLDGYTF. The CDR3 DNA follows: TGTGCCAGCAGCGTGAGCCAGAGGGATCTCGATGGCTACACCTTC. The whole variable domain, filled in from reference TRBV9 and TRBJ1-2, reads DSGVTQTPKHLITATGQRVTLRCSPRSGDLSVYWYQQSLDQGLQFLIQYYNGEERAKGNILERFSAQQFPDLHSELNLSSLELGDSALYFCASSVSQRDLDGYTFGSGTRLTVV.

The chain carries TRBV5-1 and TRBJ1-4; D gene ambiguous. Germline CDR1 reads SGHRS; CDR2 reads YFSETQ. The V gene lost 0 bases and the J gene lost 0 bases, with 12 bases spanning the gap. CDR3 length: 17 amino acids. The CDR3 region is CASSLAAVGATNEKLFF. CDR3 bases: TGCGCCAGCAGCTTGGCCGCCGTGGGAGCAACTAATGAAAAACTGTTTTTT.